The TCR beta chain described here comes from a study of blood T cell repertoires in COVID-19. Produced via immunoSEQ multiplex PCR; TCRdb's table is partial and in-frame only. This sample carries under 150,000 clones, about nine tenths of them seen once, and the ten largest clones take roughly 4.4%. CDR3 length: 15 residues. Germline values: CDR1 SGHDT, CDR2 YYEEEE. Trimming cost V 4 bases and J 5 bases; bases outside gene matches: 7. The rearrangement uses TRBV5-6 and TRBJ1-5; TRBD1 matches at 9 bases. Sequencing was carried out using peripheral blood. The receptor was isolated from a woman in her forties or fifties with acute or convalescent COVID-19. The CDR3 coding sequence is TGTGCCAGCAGCATCCACCGGGACAGGGATCAGCCCCAGCATTTT. Amino acids: CASSIHRDRDQPQHF.